The clone carrying this T cell receptor (beta chain) turned up a few times. Its antigen is not identified. This PCR relied on a set of 60 Vbeta primers and 13 Jbeta primers. Original data processing: In a later analysis, some 10 million of about 80 million unique beta chains occurred in at least two donors. Data came from immunoSEQ multiplex PCR; TCRdb stores just in-frame clones and leaves some out. V, J and clone size derive from that table, while D and trimming were established from the DNA sequence. The sample has about 120,000 clones; 8.5% to 9% are singletons. Germline V gene sequence: CDR1 GTSNPN, CDR2 SVGIG (reference sequence). Trimming left V 4 bases short and J 12 bases short, with 19 bases between. The CDR3 runs 13 residues. The record originates from a study of cytomegalovirus exposure and HLA in healthy donors. General study points: Later analysis identified a missense DCLRE1C variant that was linked to TCR beta V- and J-gene trimming.

This receptor was identified in a woman between 40 and 55 years old in good health and CMV-seropositive. This chain links TRBV30 with TRBJ2-1; perhaps TRBD2 as D (6 bases). The source material was PBMCs. The CDR3 loop is CAWKLAGSKGQFF. CDR3 in DNA: TGTGCCTGGAAGCTCGCGGGATCTAAGGGGCAGTTCTTC.